Shown below are 18 T cell receptor beta chains from a single sample sequenced in a study of OX40 agonist ivuxolimab in advanced cancers. Only in-frame clones appear in the TCRdb table, and some are missing; sequencing was by immunoSEQ multiplex PCR. Of about 54,000 clones listed, roughly 89% are singletons. The sequencing used CD4+ or CD8+ T cells sorted from blood, collected in a trial of the OX40 agonist ivuxolimab. These receptor sequences come from an adult with an advanced solid tumor such as melanoma, head and neck, liver or kidney cancer.

The chain links TRBV11-2 to TRBJ1-4; D gene uncertain. V was pared by 1 base and J by 8 bases, with 5 bases between. CDR1 and CDR2 (germline): SGHAT, FQNNGV. This CDR3 contains 12 residues. The DNA of the CDR3 is TGTGCCAGCAGCTTAGGAAAGGAAAAACTGTTTTTT. Its translation is CASSLGKEKLFF.

This clone was seen just once. This chain joins TRBV5-1 and TRBJ1-2, with 7 bases lining up with TRBD1. V gave up 4 bases and J gave up 6 bases; unmatched junction bases: 12. The CDR3 loop spans 15 amino acids. Germline V lookup: CDR1 SGHRS, CDR2 YFSETQ. CDR3 nucleotides: TGCGCCAGCAGCGGTTCCGGGACAGCGGGTGATGGCTACACCTTC. Residues: CASSGSGTAGDGYTF. The variable domain in full, with the rest retrieved from reference TRBV5-1 and TRBJ1-2, is KAGVTQTPRYLIKTRGQQVTLSCSPISGHRSVSWYQQTPGQGLQFLFEYFSETQRNKGNFPGRFSGRQFSNSRSEMNVSTLELGDSALYLCASSGSGTAGDGYTFGSGTRLTVV.

V and J are TRBV5-1 and TRBJ1-4; no firm D call. This CDR3 comprises 13 residues. V was pared by 8 bases and J by 7 bases, with 15 bases between. From germline, CDR1 is SGHRS and CDR2 YFSETQ. The DNA of the CDR3 is TGCGCCAGTCAGCGGGTCAAAGGTGAAAAACTGTTTTTT. As protein: CASQRVKGEKLFF.

This sequence joins TRBV30 and TRBJ2-5; D not certain. The DNA end lines up better with TRBJ2-7; the J call may be wrong. The CDR3 is 11 amino acids. Per germline, CDR1 GTSNPN and CDR2 SVGIG (reference sequence). The DNA of the CDR3 is TGTGCCTGGAGTCTGCGATACGAGCAGTACTTC. It translates to CAWSLRYEQYF.

V gene TRBV4-2 combines with J gene TRBJ1-3; D not certain. There are 13 residues in the CDR3. V dropped 1 base and J dropped 8 bases, with 9 bases sitting between them. Per germline, CDR1 LGHNA and CDR2 YNFKEQ. CDR3: CASSQAGTDTIYF. For the CDR3, the DNA is TGTGCCAGCAGCCAAGCGGGAACTGACACCATATATTTT.

This chain links TRBV10-3 with TRBJ2-5; D not certain. The J call may be mistaken, given a closer DNA end match to TRBJ2-7. Per the germline V gene, CDR1 is ENHRY and CDR2 is SYGVKD. This CDR3 comprises 12 residues. CDR3 nucleotide sequence: TGTGCCATTCTGACGCCTTCCTACGAGCAGTACTTC. It encodes CAILTPSYEQYF.

V gene TRBV7-9 combines with J gene TRBJ1-1; D is unclear. There are 14 residues in the CDR3. V lost 1 base and J 1 base, leaving 7 bases between the germline ends. From germline, CDR1 is SEHNR and CDR2 FQNEAQ (reference sequence). This chain's CDR3 is CASSLGVGNTEAFF. In DNA form, the CDR3 reads TGTGCCAGCAGCTTAGGGGTAGGGAACACTGAAGCTTTCTTT.

The chain is built from TRBV6-1 and TRBJ2-3, with D perhaps given as TRBD1 or TRBD2 (5 bases each). The V gene lost 4 bases and the J gene lost 0 bases, with 14 bases spanning the gap. Germline CDR1 is MNHNS and CDR2 is SASEGT. This CDR3 has 16 amino acids. CDR3 protein: CASSVQGVGSTDTQYF. The CDR3 nucleotides read TGTGCCAGCAGTGTCCAGGGAGTGGGTAGCACAGATACGCAGTATTTT.

V gene TRBV5-1 combines with J gene TRBJ2-5; a possible D gene is TRBD2 (6 bases). This CDR3 is 15 amino acids long. CDR1 is SGHRS, CDR2 YFSETQ, per germline. With 4 bases removed from V and 1 base from J, the gap between germline ends came to 14 bases. The CDR3 region is CASSPRFGGQETQYF. In nucleotides, the CDR3 is TGCGCCAGCAGCCCCCGTTTCGGGGGCCAAGAGACCCAGTACTTC.

This clone was counted a single time. This chain joins TRBV7-8 and TRBJ1-1, with D perhaps TRBD1 (6 bases). Germline V CDR1 and CDR2: SGHVS, FQNEAQ. V shed 5 bases and J shed 1 base, with 11 bases lying between them. This CDR3 has 14 residues. CDR3 protein: CASSLQGPNTEAFF. CDR3 nucleotides: TGTGCCAGCAGCCTACAGGGACCGAACACTGAAGCTTTCTTT.

V gene TRBV19 combines with J gene TRBJ2-5, with 9 bases lining up with TRBD2. The CDR3 consists of 13 residues. CDR1 and CDR2 (germline): LNHDA, SQIVND (reference sequence). The junction had 2 bases not matched to a gene; V was cut back by 4 bases and J by 5 bases. The CDR3 is CASSTSGEETQYF. CDR3 sequence (DNA): TGTGCCAGTAGTACTAGCGGGGAGGAGACCCAGTACTTC.

The J gene is TRBJ2-5, the V gene TRBV5-4; D is unclear. The CDR3 is made up of 14 amino acids. V lost 0 bases and J 0 bases, leaving 6 bases between the germline ends. Per the germline V gene, CDR1 is SGHNT and CDR2 is YYREEE (reference sequence). CDR3 residues: CASSLVHNQETQYF. CDR3 bases: TGTGCCAGCAGCTTGGTTCACAACCAAGAGACCCAGTACTTC.

The chain is built from TRBV28 and TRBJ2-5; the match to TRBD1 covers 9 bases. The V gene end was trimmed by 3 bases and the J gene end by 6 bases; junction bases not matched to a gene: 5. The CDR3 sequence is 14 residues long. Germline assignment: CDR1 MDHEN and CDR2 SYDVKM. The CDR3 reads CASSFSDRGKTQYF. CDR3 DNA sequence: TGTGCCAGCAGTTTTAGTGACAGGGGGAAGACCCAGTACTTC.

The J gene is TRBJ2-1, the V gene TRBV7-3; 7 bases map to TRBD2. The CDR3 extends over 15 amino acids. Germline V CDR1 and CDR2: SGHTA, FQGTGA. Trimming cost V 2 bases and J 3 bases; bases outside gene matches: 4. Here the CDR3 DNA reads TGTGCCAGCAGCTTATCCGGGGGGTTCTACAATGAGCAGTTCTTC. This gives the protein CASSLSGGFYNEQFF.

This clone was detected only once. The chain recombines TRBV10-3 with TRBJ2-3, with TRBD1 matching 9 bases. CDR1 and CDR2 from the germline V gene are ENHRY and SYGVKD. The CDR3 extends over 13 amino acids. Trimming took 8 bases from V and 0 from J; bases not matched to a gene: 0. The DNA for the CDR3 is TGTGCCATCGGGACAGGGAGCACAGATACGCAGTATTTT. It encodes CAIGTGSTDTQYF.

This chain connects TRBV6-5 to TRBJ2-7; either TRBD1 or TRBD2 may supply D (5 bases each). V was shortened by 10 bases and J by 0 bases, with 16 bases between the two germline ends. Germline values: CDR1 MNHEY, CDR2 SVGAGI. The CDR3 sequence is 14 residues long. The CDR3 DNA sequence: TGTGCCACCACCCGGGGCGTCAGCTCCTACGAGCAGTACTTC. Translation gives CATTRGVSSYEQYF.

The chain has TRBV19 and TRBJ1-5; D gene uncertain. Trimming left V 1 base short and J 7 bases short, with 8 bases between. The CDR3 is made up of 13 amino acids. Germline lookup yields CDR1 LNHDA and CDR2 SQIVND (reference sequence). As DNA, the CDR3 is TGTGCCAGTAGTATAGGAGTTGGACAGCCCCAGCATTTT. Residues: CASSIGVGQPQHF.

This clone was found once. The rearrangement joins TRBV5-1 to TRBJ1-2; TRBD1 agrees at 8 bases. The CDR3 is 14 residues long. The V segment lost 4 bases and the J segment 4 bases; nucleotides outside the gene matches: 6. Germline V gene lookup returns CDR1 SGHRS and CDR2 YFSETQ. CDR3 sequence reads: CASSVGQGGYGYTF. CDR3 sequence (DNA): TGCGCCAGCAGCGTAGGACAGGGCGGCTATGGCTACACCTTC. The whole variable domain, remainder taken from reference TRBV5-1 and TRBJ1-2, is KAGVTQTPRYLIKTRGQQVTLSCSPISGHRSVSWYQQTPGQGLQFLFEYFSETQRNKGNFPGRFSGRQFSNSRSEMNVSTLELGDSALYLCASSVGQGGYGYTFGSGTRLTVV.